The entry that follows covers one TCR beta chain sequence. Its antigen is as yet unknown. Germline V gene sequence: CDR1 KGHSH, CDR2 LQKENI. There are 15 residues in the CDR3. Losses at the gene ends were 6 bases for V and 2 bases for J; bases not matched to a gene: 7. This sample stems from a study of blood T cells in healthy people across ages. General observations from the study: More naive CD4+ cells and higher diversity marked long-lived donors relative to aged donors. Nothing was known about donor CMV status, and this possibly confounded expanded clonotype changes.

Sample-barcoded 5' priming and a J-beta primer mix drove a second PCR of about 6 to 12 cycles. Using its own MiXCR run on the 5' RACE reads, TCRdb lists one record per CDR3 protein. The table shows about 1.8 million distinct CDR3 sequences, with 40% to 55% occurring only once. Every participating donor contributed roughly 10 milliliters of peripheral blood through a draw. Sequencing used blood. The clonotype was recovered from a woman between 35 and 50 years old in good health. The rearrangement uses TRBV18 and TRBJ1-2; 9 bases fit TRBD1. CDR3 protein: CASSRTGEANYGYTF. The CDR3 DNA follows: TGTGCCAGCTCGCGGACAGGGGAGGCAAACTATGGCTACACCTTC.